The 11 T cell receptor beta chains in this list originate from one sample, sequenced in a study of Ad26.COV2.S vaccination and SARS-CoV-2 variants (dated by TCRdb to the early 2020s). Library prep was done by the immunoSEQ multiplex PCR assay. Held by TCRdb, this immuneACCESS table contains in-frame sequences only and omits some clones. Under half of the omission traces to an unresolved V gene where checked; the cause of the rest is unknown. Present in this sample are about 400,000 clones, about 89% of which were seen just once. The ten largest make up around 2% of the sample. The treatment or condition label, as the study defines it: over 15 received Ad26.COV2.S at low or high dose, single or two shots; roughly five received placebo; per-sample allocation not given. For vaccine and placebo recipients, the sequenced repertoires came from samples collected on day 63 after the first injection. Sequencing was performed on peripheral blood, taken in a trial of Ad26.COV2.S vaccine versus placebo. The receptors shown here come from a person aged 18-60 years who received the Ad26.COV2.S COVID-19 vaccine or a placebo.

A remark on this clone: At one of its ends the junction is not consistent with the germline gene, which may arise from a read error. The chain couples TRBV11-3 to TRBJ2-5, with TRBD1 matching 9 bases. The CDR3 extends over 16 amino acids. CDR1 SGHNT and CDR2 YENEEA come from the germline V gene. CDR3 nucleotide sequence: TGTGCCAACAGCCCACCCTACGGGACAGGGCAAGAGACCCAGTACTTC. It encodes CANSPPYGTGQETQYF.

CDR3 coding DNA: TGTGCCAGCAGCTTAATGGCTAGCGGGAGTGGTGAGCAGTTCTTC. This translates into CASSLMASGSGEQFF. The chain carries TRBV7-2 and TRBJ2-1, with 10 bases that match TRBD2. The CDR3 totals 15 residues. The junction had 7 bases not matched to a gene; V was cut back by 2 bases and J by 9 bases. Germline CDR1 is SGHTA and CDR2 is FQGNSA.

The chain combines TRBV5-1 with TRBJ2-2; D not certain. Germline CDR1 SGHRS, CDR2 YFSETQ. Trimming cost V 2 bases and J 2 bases, with 10 bases left between them. There are 15 residues in the CDR3. The CDR3 DNA sequence: TGCGCCAGCAGCTTTCAGCAGACAAACACCGGGGAGCTGTTTTTT. Amino acid sequence: CASSFQQTNTGELFF.

This sequence joins TRBV5-6 and TRBJ1-5, with D tentatively TRBD1 (6 bases). The CDR3 loop spans 14 amino acids. Germline V lookup: CDR1 SGHDT, CDR2 YYEEEE. Between the trimmed V and J ends, which lost 0 bases and 2 bases, there was a span of 6 bases. Written as DNA, the CDR3 is TGTGCCAGCAGCTTGGACAGGGGCAATCAGCCCCAGCATTTT. Its translation: CASSLDRGNQPQHF.

The chain recombines TRBV7-6 with TRBJ1-6; no definite D call. This CDR3 has 12 amino acids. Germline V gene sequence: CDR1 SGHVS, CDR2 FNYEAQ. Trimming removed 4 bases from V and 3 bases from J, with 1 base in between. The CDR3 here is CASSYYNSPLHF. In DNA form, the CDR3 reads TGTGCCAGCAGCTACTATAATTCACCCCTCCACTTT.

This clone was observed once. This rearrangement joins TRBV5-8 to TRBJ1-1; D remains unclear. The CDR3 has 12 residues. Germline V gene data show CDR1 as SGHTS and CDR2 as YDEGEE. The V and J ends lost 3 bases and 4 bases respectively, with 7 bases between them. CDR3 nucleotide sequence: TGTGCCAGCAGCTCTAGAGGCACTGAAGCTTTCTTT. Its protein is CASSSRGTEAFF. The full variable domain, in which reference TRBV5-8 and TRBJ1-1 provide the parts outside the CDR3, is EAGVTQSPTHLIKTRGQQATLRCSPISGHTSVYWYQQALGLGLQFLLWYDEGEERNRGNFPPRFSGRQFPNYSSELNVNALELEDSALYLCASSSRGTEAFFGQGTRLTVV.

The J gene is TRBJ2-7, the V gene TRBV6-5; 8 bases match TRBD2. CDR1 MNHEY and CDR2 SVGAGI come from the germline V gene. The CDR3 is 14 residues long. The ends lost 7 bases at V and 0 bases at J; junction bases unmatched: 5. CDR3 sequence: CASISGSLSYEQYF. CDR3 nucleotide sequence: TGTGCCAGCATCAGCGGGAGTCTCTCCTACGAGCAGTACTTC.

The count of this clone is one. The CDR3 loop reads CASSSGYQPQHF. The CDR3 DNA sequence: TGTGCCAGCAGTTCGGGTTATCAGCCCCAGCATTTT. This chain links TRBV5-6 with TRBJ1-5; D not certain. Germline loops: CDR1 SGHDT, CDR2 YYEEEE. The CDR3 has 12 amino acids. With 5 bases removed from V and 5 bases from J, the gap between germline ends came to 8 bases.

The CDR3 sequence: CASSLPGTSGGRAGELFF. The CDR3 DNA reads TGTGCCAGCAGTTTACCCGGGACTAGCGGGGGGAGAGCCGGGGAGCTGTTTTTT. V and J are TRBV28 and TRBJ2-2; 15 nucleotides align to TRBD2. The CDR3 extends over 18 amino acids. From germline, CDR1 is MDHEN and CDR2 SYDVKM. Losses at the gene ends were 2 bases for V and 6 bases for J; bases not matched to a gene: 7.

V usage is TRBV6-2 or TRBV6-3 and J usage is TRBJ2-2, with D hard to call. There are 14 residues in the CDR3. Trimming took off 2 bases at V and 6 bases at J, with 10 bases between the two ends. Germline CDR1 reads MNHEY; CDR2 reads SVGEGT. Here the CDR3 reads CASSYLGRAGELFF. CDR3 nucleotide sequence: TGTGCCAGCAGTTACCTCGGCCGGGCCGGGGAGCTGTTTTTT.

This chain joins TRBV7-3 and TRBJ2-1; 7 nucleotides agree with TRBD2. J gave up 1 base and V 2 bases, and 8 bases lay outside the gene matches. The CDR3 totals 17 residues. Germline assignment: CDR1 SGHTA and CDR2 FQGTGA. CDR3 DNA sequence: TGTGCCAGCAGCTTAGGGGTTAGGACTAGTTCCTACAATGAGCAGTTCTTC. This codes for CASSLGVRTSSYNEQFF.